The 20 T cell receptor beta chains below all came from one sample that was sequenced in a study of T cells in Graves' hyperthyroidism and ophthalmopathy. There were TCR beta CDR3 regions amplified from RNA transcripts. The HTBI set primed first-round TCR CDR3 RT-PCR. TCRdb redid the calling of the multiplex PCR reads with MiXCR, one entry per CDR3 protein. The table lists a few hundred thousand distinct CDR3 sequences, approximately 13% of them singletons. The sample was blood. Receptor source: a young man with Graves' hyperthyroidism that later progressed to Graves' ophthalmopathy.

This clonotype was observed a few times. Possible read error: a much larger clone is one base away. This chain uses TRBV12-3 or TRBV12-4 with TRBJ1-1; D not resolved. The CDR3 has 13 amino acids. In DNA, the CDR3 is TGTGCCAGCAGTTTGAGAGTGAACACTGAAGCTTCCTTT. Translating it yields CASSLRVNTEASF.

This clonotype has a handful of counts. This rearrangement joins TRBV28 to TRBJ2-7; D unclear. This CDR3 has 12 residues. Germline values: CDR1 MDHEN, CDR2 SYDVKM. Trimming stripped 3 bases from V and 3 bases from J, with 6 bases between. The CDR3 sequence: CASSFRFYEQYF. The DNA for the CDR3 is TGTGCCAGCAGTTTCCGGTTCTACGAGCAGTACTTC.

This clonotype has a count of ten or more. The gene calls are TRBV7-9 and TRBJ1-4; D not resolved. Per germline, CDR1 SEHNR and CDR2 FQNEAQ (reference sequence). Trimming cost V 5 bases and J 2 bases, with 9 bases left between them. This CDR3 spans 14 amino acids. The CDR3 bases are TGTGCCAGCAGCCCGGTGAAGACTAATGAAAAACTGTTTTTT. It yields the protein CASSPVKTNEKLFF.

The sample holds a few counts of this clonotype. The chain is built from TRBV19 and TRBJ1-6; no firm D call. CDR1 is LNHDA and CDR2 is SQIVND in the germline V gene (reference sequence). Trimming cost V 3 bases and J 11 bases, with 23 bases left between them. The length of the CDR3 is 17 residues. The CDR3 loop reads CASSMHAVSRTKAPLHF. The CDR3 DNA follows: TGTGCCAGTAGTATGCACGCCGTCAGTCGGACTAAGGCACCCCTCCACTTT.

The sample holds one count of this clonotype. The junction departs from germline at one end; a sequencing error may be responsible. The chain uses TRBV18 and TRBJ1-4, with D uncertain. This CDR3 has 12 amino acids. From germline, CDR1 is KGHSH and CDR2 LQKENI. CDR3 coding DNA: TGTGCCAGCTCAAAGCTTAATGAAAAACTGCTTTTT. Its protein is CASSKLNEKLLF. The full variable domain, rest sourced from reference TRBV18 and TRBJ1-4, is NAGVMQNPRHLVRRRGQEARLRCSPMKGHSHVYWYRQLPEEGLKFMVYLQKENIIDESGMPKERFSAEFPKEGPSILRIQQVVRGDSAAYFCASSKLNEKLLFGSGTQLSVL.

This clonotype was counted a few times. The V gene is TRBV4-1, the J gene TRBJ1-5, with D possibly TRBD1 on 5 matching bases. CDR1 and CDR2 from the germline V gene are MGHRA and YSYEKL. V lost 1 base, J lost 2 bases, and 15 bases lay in between. The CDR3 is made up of 17 amino acids. The CDR3 coding sequence is TGCGCCAGCAGCCAAGGGCGTCTGAGACAGCGCAATCAGCCCCAGCATTTT. Translating gives CASSQGRLRQRNQPQHF.

This clonotype was observed many times. This chain joins TRBV11-2 and TRBJ1-1, with 7 bases identical to TRBD1. V trimming: 7 bases; J trimming: 1 base; junction bases outside the gene matches: 9. Germline values: CDR1 SGHAT, CDR2 FQNNGV. This CDR3 has 15 amino acids. CDR3 sequence (DNA): TGTGCCAGCAACAAACGCGGGACAGAGAACACTGAAGCTTTCTTT. It encodes CASNKRGTENTEAFF.

This clonotype appeared many times. The chain is built from TRBV5-6 and TRBJ2-1; D remains ambiguous. The CDR3 has 14 amino acids. Germline V CDR1 and CDR2: SGHDT, YYEEEE. V was pared by 1 base and J by 6 bases, with 11 bases between. As DNA, the CDR3 is TGTGCCAGCAGCTTGTTCGGAACAGTCAATGAGCAGTTCTTC. It specifies CASSLFGTVNEQFF.

This clonotype has just a few counts. The chain recombines TRBV30 with TRBJ2-7; perhaps TRBD2 as D (6 bases). V was cut by 3 bases and J by 2 bases, with 14 bases left in between. The CDR3 contains 14 residues. In germline, CDR1 is GTSNPN, CDR2 SVGIG (reference sequence). The CDR3 sequence: CAWRIGGRAYEQYF. As DNA, the CDR3 is TGTGCCTGGAGGATCGGGGGTAGAGCCTACGAGCAGTACTTC.

Details on this clonotype: The germline gene is not matched at one end of the junction; a read error may be the cause. The chain couples TRBV7-3 to TRBJ2-7; TRBD2 might be the D (6 bases). Looked up from germline, CDR1 is SGHTA and CDR2 is FQGTGA. This CDR3 is built from 15 residues. The CDR3 nucleotides read TGTGCCAACAGCCCTATGTCCGGCGGGGTGGGCGAGCAGTACTTC. It is translated as CANSPMSGGVGEQYF.

For this clonotype: The junction and the germline gene differ at one end; a read error may be behind it. The chain is built from TRBV28 and TRBJ2-5; 7 positions match TRBD1. The CDR3 loop spans 11 amino acids. Germline V gene lookup returns CDR1 MDHEN and CDR2 SYDVKM. The CDR3 region has the DNA TGTGCCAGCAGTCGTTCAGGGACAGATAACTTC. The encoded protein is CASSRSGTDNF.

This clonotype has a count of ten or more. The rearrangement uses TRBV28 and TRBJ2-2, with a weak D call TRBD2 (5 bases). The germline gives CDR1 MDHEN, CDR2 SYDVKM. Trimming removed 1 base from V and 0 bases from J, with 9 bases in between. The CDR3 has 16 residues. CDR3 in amino acids: CASSLYSGSNTGELFF. CDR3 in DNA: TGTGCCAGCAGTTTATACAGCGGCTCGAACACCGGGGAGCTGTTTTTT. The full variable domain, its missing parts supplied by reference TRBV28 and TRBJ2-2, is DVKVTQSSRYLVKRTGEKVFLECVQDMDHENMFWYRQDPGLGLRLIYFSYDVKMKEKGDIPEGYSVSREKKERFSLILESASTNQTSMYLCASSLYSGSNTGELFFGEGSRLTVL.

Points on this clonotype: Its ends do not fully match the called genes, so a read error is possible. The chain carries TRBV6-5 and TRBJ2-2; D remains unclear. Germline V gives CDR1 MNHEY, CDR2 SVGAGI. CDR3 length equals 13 residues. The CDR3 here is CASNYGNTGELFF. The DNA for the CDR3 is TGTGCCAGCAATTACGGAAACACCGGGGAGCTGTTTTTT.

This clonotype was counted at least ten times. CDR3 bases: TGTGCCAGCAGCTTGGTCAGGGGGAGGTCGGATACGCAGTATTTT. The encoded protein is CASSLVRGRSDTQYF. This chain joins TRBV5-5 and TRBJ2-3; D is possibly TRBD1 (7 bases). V was clipped by 0 bases and J by 6 bases, with 14 bases between them. CDR3 length: 15 residues. Per the germline V gene, CDR1 is SGHKS and CDR2 is YYEKEE (reference sequence).

This clonotype occurred many times. V usage is TRBV7-8 and J usage is TRBJ2-7; 7 bases fit TRBD1. The CDR3 spans 15 residues. From germline, CDR1 is SGHVS and CDR2 FQNEAQ. V gave up 0 bases and J gave up 0 bases; unmatched junction bases: 2. Here the CDR3 DNA reads TGTGCCAGCAGCTTAGCAGACAGGGCCTCCTACGAGCAGTACTTC. It specifies CASSLADRASYEQYF.

This clonotype occurred many times. The rearrangement links TRBV20-1 to TRBJ1-5; 10 nucleotides match TRBD1. V was clipped by 5 bases and J by 7 bases; unmatched bases: 8. This CDR3 has 14 residues. The germline V gene encodes CDR1 DFQATT and CDR2 SNEGSKA (reference sequence). In nucleotides, the CDR3 is TGCAGTGCTCTAAGACAGGGGGCTGGACAGCCCCAGCATTTT. It codes for CSALRQGAGQPQHF.

This clonotype was counted at least ten times. This chain uses TRBV5-6 with TRBJ2-5, with 11 nucleotides matching TRBD2. The CDR3 covers 14 residues. J gave up 4 bases and V 4 bases, and 3 bases lay outside the gene matches. In germline, CDR1 is SGHDT, CDR2 YYEEEE. This chain's CDR3 is CASSASGGLETQYF. In DNA form, the CDR3 reads TGTGCCAGCAGCGCTAGCGGGGGGCTAGAGACCCAGTACTTC.

This clonotype was observed a handful of times. This chain links TRBV2 with TRBJ1-1, with 12 bases lining up with TRBD1. This CDR3 has 16 amino acids. The V segment lost 5 bases and the J segment 3 bases; nucleotides outside the gene matches: 7. Germline V gene sequence: CDR1 SNHLY, CDR2 FYNNEI. The CDR3 DNA sequence: TGTGCCAGCAGTAGGGACAGGGGGCTGATCGACACTGAAGCTTTCTTT. It is translated as CASSRDRGLIDTEAFF.

The V call is TRBV20-1, the J call TRBJ1-2, with a weak D call TRBD1 (5 bases). V dropped 1 base and J dropped 3 bases, with 9 bases sitting between them. CDR3 length: 13 amino acids. In germline, CDR1 is DFQATT, CDR2 SNEGSKA (reference sequence). Here the CDR3 reads CSARGQGYYGYTF. The CDR3 bases are TGCAGTGCTAGAGGTCAGGGTTACTATGGCTACACCTTC.

The CDR3 DNA sequence: TGTGCCAGTAGTATAGGCGGGGCCTCCGGTGAAGCTTTCTTT. It translates to CASSIGGASGEAFF. The rearrangement uses TRBV19 and TRBJ1-1, with D perhaps TRBD1 (5 bases). V lost 1 base and J lost 7, with 13 bases in between. Germline V gene lookup returns CDR1 LNHDA and CDR2 SQIVND (reference sequence). The CDR3 spans 14 residues. The full variable domain, rest sourced from reference TRBV19 and TRBJ1-1, is DGGITQSPKYLFRKEGQNVTLSCEQNLNHDAMYWYRQDPGQGLRLIYYSQIVNDFQKGDIAEGYSVSREKKESFPLTVTSAQKNPTAFYLCASSIGGASGEAFFGQGTRLTVV.